This is a list of T cell receptor beta chains from one sample in a study of blood T cell repertoires in COVID-19. Libraries were prepared by immunoSEQ multiplex PCR; TCRdb keeps only in-frame clonotypes and omits some of them. Of fewer than 250,000 clones in the sample, around 90% were seen once. The sample was peripheral blood. Source of these receptors: a man aged 60-69 years who had recovered from COVID-19. CDR3s include the opening cysteine and the closing phenylalanine or tryptophan. The order of the fields is clone size, J gene, V gene, D gene, CDR3 protein, CDR3 DNA. D genes are given only for firm matches. Clone size is stated in some rows and not others, as once, few, many or a class when expanded.

once TRBJ2-4 TRBV3-1/TRBV3-2 TRBD1 CASSQAGGLAKNIQYF TGTGCCAGCAGCCAAGCAGGGGGTCTAGCCAAAAACATTCAGTACTTC
- TRBJ2-7 TRBV6-5 - CASSRQPGEQYF TGTGCCAGCAGTAGACAGCCGGGCGAGCAGTACTTC
- TRBJ1-4 TRBV2 - CASRRQVGEKLFF TGTGCCAGCAGAAGACAGGTGGGGGAAAAACTGTTTTTT
once TRBJ2-7 TRBV29-1 - CSVGGGHEQYF TGCAGCGTGGGGGGGGGCCACGAGCAGTACTTC
- TRBJ1-2 TRBV19 TRBD1 CASSTPGTGYNGYTF TGTGCCAGTAGCACCCCCGGGACAGGGTACAATGGCTACACCTTC
- TRBJ2-2 TRBV9 TRBD1 CASSPSGQGNTGELFF TGTGCCAGCAGCCCCTCCGGACAGGGGAACACCGGGGAGCTGTTTTTT
- TRBJ1-4 TRBV7-9 TRBD1 CASRLTIQGANEKLFF TGTGCCAGCAGGTTAACCATACAGGGGGCTAATGAAAAACTGTTTTTT
- TRBJ1-1 TRBV19 TRBD1 CASSPRTGAGYYTEAFF TGTGCCAGTAGTCCTCGGACAGGGGCGGGCTACTACACTGAAGCTTTCTTT
- TRBJ2-3 TRBV28 TRBD1 CASGRTGGLYF TGTGCCAGCGGAAGGACAGGGGGTCTGTATTTT
- TRBJ2-7 TRBV7-2 TRBD2 CASSLMGLAGDEQYF TGTGCCAGCAGCTTAATGGGACTAGCGGGCGACGAGCAGTACTTC
once TRBJ2-6 TRBV15 TRBD1 CATGQGPAGANVLTF TGTGCCACAGGACAGGGCCCGGCGGGGGCCAACGTCCTGACTTTC
- TRBJ2-2 TRBV6-5 - CASSYTGNTGELFF TGTGCCAGCAGTTACACCGGGAACACCGGGGAGCTGTTTTTT
- TRBJ2-2 TRBV7-7 TRBD1 CASRHRTGAGELFF TGTGCCAGCAGACACCGGACAGGGGCCGGGGAGCTGTTTTTT
- TRBJ1-4 TRBV27 TRBD1 CASSPGTGGRKLFF TGTGCCAGCAGTCCCGGGACAGGGGGGCGGAAACTGTTTTTT
once TRBJ2-2 TRBV29-1 - CSAEGGTGELFF TGCAGCGCCGAAGGGGGCACCGGGGAGCTGTTTTTT
- TRBJ2-3 TRBV9 - CASSVGGLSTDTQYF TGTGCCAGCAGCGTCGGGGGGCTTTCCACAGATACGCAGTATTTT
- TRBJ1-1 TRBV10-3 TRBD1 CASRQGLFAEAFF TGTGCCAGTAGACAGGGCCTCTTCGCTGAAGCTTTCTTT
- TRBJ2-5 TRBV28 - CASLGVRTQYF TGTGCCAGCCTCGGGGTCCGGACCCAGTACTTC